This TCR beta chain was identified during a study of shared clonotypes between healthy human individuals. Study in general: A donor's plate count was three for CD4 naive and three for CD4 memory; CD8 naive had two and CD8 memory one.

Germline CDR1 is SGHDT and CDR2 is YYEEEE. Trimming stripped 3 bases from V and 4 bases from J, with 16 bases between. There are 16 residues in the CDR3. Sequenced by immunoSEQ multiplex PCR; TCRdb stores in-frame clones only, minus some. The table shows 150,000 to 200,000 clones, with about 93% occurring only once. This sequence joins TRBV5-6 and TRBJ2-2; D call uncertain. Material: naive CD4+ T cells sorted from blood. Subset: CD45RA+ positively selected. This clonotype was sampled from a woman in her thirties in good health. In DNA, the CDR3 is TGTGCCAGCAGCTCACGACCAGCAAGAGCCACCGGGGAGCTGTTTTTT. Protein sequence: CASSSRPARATGELFF.